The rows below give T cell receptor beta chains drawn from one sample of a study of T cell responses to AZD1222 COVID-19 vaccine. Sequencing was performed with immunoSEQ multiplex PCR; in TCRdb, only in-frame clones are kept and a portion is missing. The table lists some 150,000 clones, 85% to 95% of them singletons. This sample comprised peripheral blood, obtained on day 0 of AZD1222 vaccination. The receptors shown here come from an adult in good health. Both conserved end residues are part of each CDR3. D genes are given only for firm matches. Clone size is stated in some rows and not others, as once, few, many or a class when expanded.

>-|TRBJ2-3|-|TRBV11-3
CASSLRRLADTQYF
TGTGCCAGCAGCTTACGGAGACTAGCAGATACGCAGTATTTT
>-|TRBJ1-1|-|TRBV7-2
CASSADRNTEAFF
TGTGCCAGCAGCGCCGACAGGAACACTGAAGCTTTCTTT
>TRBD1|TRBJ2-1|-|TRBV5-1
CASSLTGNSYNEQFF
TGCGCCAGCAGCCTGACAGGGAATTCCTACAATGAGCAGTTCTTC
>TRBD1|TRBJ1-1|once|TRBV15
CATSIFEGQGDTEAFF
TGTGCCACCAGCATCTTTGAGGGACAGGGCGACACTGAAGCTTTCTTT
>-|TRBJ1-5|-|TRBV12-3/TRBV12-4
CASSLFRYQPQHF
TGTGCCAGCAGTTTATTCAGATATCAGCCCCAGCATTTT
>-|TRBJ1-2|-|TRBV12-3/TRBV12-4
CASSPPGQSPPTF
TGTGCCAGCAGTCCCCCGGGGCAGTCACCACCGACCTTC
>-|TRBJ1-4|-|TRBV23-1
CASSQSRDLVEKLFF
TGCGCCAGCAGTCAATCCCGGGATCTCGTTGAAAAACTGTTTTTT
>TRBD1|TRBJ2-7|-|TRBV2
CASSGFGQGYEQYF
TGTGCCAGCAGTGGTTTTGGACAGGGCTACGAGCAGTACTTC
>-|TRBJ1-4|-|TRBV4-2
CASSQDRNEKLFF
TGTGCCAGCAGCCAAGACAGGAATGAAAAACTGTTTTTT
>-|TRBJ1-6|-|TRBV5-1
CASSLDGLNSPLHF
TGCGCCAGCAGCCTTGACGGACTTAATTCACCCCTCCACTTT
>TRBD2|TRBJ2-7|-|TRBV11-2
CASSLLAGASYEQYF
TGTGCCAGCAGCTTATTAGCGGGTGCATCCTACGAGCAGTACTTC
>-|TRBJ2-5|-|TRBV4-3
CASSQDLAGEETQYF
TGCGCCAGCAGCCAAGATCTGGCAGGGGAAGAGACCCAGTACTTC
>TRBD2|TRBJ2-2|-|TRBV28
CASNKPGLVGSGELFF
TGTGCCAGCAATAAACCGGGACTAGTGGGCTCCGGGGAGCTGTTTTTT
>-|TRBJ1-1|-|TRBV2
CASTGEPNTEAFF
TGTGCCAGCACGGGAGAGCCGAACACTGAAGCTTTCTTT
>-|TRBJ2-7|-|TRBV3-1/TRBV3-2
CASSQDLSRTLEQYF
TGTGCCAGCAGCCAAGATCTGTCCAGGACCCTGGAGCAGTACTTC